The next 32 T cell receptor beta chains were all read from a single sample in a study of blood T cell repertoires in COVID-19. Profiled with immunoSEQ multiplex PCR; TCRdb holds only in-frame clones, not every one. The sample lists about 160,000 clones; over 70% were seen once. Material: PBMCs or T cells enriched from blood (not recorded which). Receptor source: a woman in her forties with acute COVID-19.

The chain has TRBV11-1 and TRBJ2-5; no clear D. V was clipped by 5 bases and J by 0 bases, with 7 bases between them. CDR1 SGHAT and CDR2 FQDESV come from the germline V gene (reference sequence). The CDR3 consists of 13 residues. In DNA, the CDR3 is TGTGCCAGCAGCCGTTCTCACCAAGAGACCCAGTACTTC. Its translation is CASSRSHQETQYF.

V is TRBV19 and J is TRBJ1-3; a possible D gene is TRBD1 (6 bases). V was clipped by 5 bases and J by 0 bases, with 11 bases between them. CDR1 is LNHDA and CDR2 is SQIVND in the germline V gene (reference sequence). This CDR3 comprises 15 residues. The CDR3 DNA sequence: TGTGCCAGTAGTCCGGGACATCACTCTGGAAACACCATATATTTT. Translating gives CASSPGHHSGNTIYF.

This chain links TRBV5-4 with TRBJ2-3; 7 bases agree with TRBD2. Germline V lookup: CDR1 SGHNT, CDR2 YYREEE (reference sequence). CDR3 length equals 16 residues. After removal of 3 bases from V and 0 bases from J, the junction contained 7 bases not matched to a gene. CDR3 region: CASSSLTSSSTDTQYF. CDR3 coding DNA: TGTGCCAGCAGCTCGCTGACTAGCAGTAGCACAGATACGCAGTATTTT. Together with reference TRBV5-4 and TRBJ2-3, the CDR3 gives the full variable domain: ETGVTQSPTHLIKTRGQQVTLRCSSQSGHNTVSWYQQALGQGPQFIFQYYREEENGRGNFPPRFSGLQFPNYSSELNVNALELDDSALYLCASSSLTSSSTDTQYFGPGTRLTVL.

V and J are TRBV6-1 and TRBJ1-5, with D perhaps TRBD1 (6 bases). Looked up from germline, CDR1 is MNHNS and CDR2 is SASEGT. V was clipped by 3 bases and J by 6 bases, with 15 bases between them. The CDR3 spans 15 residues. This CDR3 reads CASSDSGTSIQPQHF. CDR3 DNA: TGTGCCAGCAGTGATTCCGGGACAAGTATTCAGCCCCAGCATTTT.

The chain couples TRBV27 to TRBJ2-7; 7 nucleotides align to TRBD2. Germline CDR1 and CDR2: MNHEY and SMNVEV (reference sequence). The V and J ends lost 2 bases and 9 bases, in that order; junction bases with no gene match: 7. The length of the CDR3 is 13 residues. The chain's CDR3 is CASSLGVTSRQYV. CDR3 nucleotides: TGTGCCAGCAGTTTAGGGGTGACTAGCCGGCAGTACGTC.

The rearrangement links TRBV6-1 to TRBJ2-7; TRBD2 is a possible D gene (5 bases). Germline-derived CDR1 and CDR2 are MNHNS and SASEGT. Trimming left V 3 bases short and J 0 bases short, with 12 bases between. This CDR3 is 15 amino acids long. For the CDR3, the DNA is TGTGCCAGCAGTGAGCTTCTGGCGGGCTCCTACGAGCAGTACGTC. This encodes CASSELLAGSYEQYV.

This chain joins TRBV23-1 and TRBJ2-5; TRBD1 matches at 8 bases. TRBV23-1 qualifies as an ORF whose function is uncertain. The CDR3 consists of 15 residues. V shed 5 bases and J 4 bases; nucleotides not matched to a gene: 9. The CDR3 here is CASSIATGARETQYF. The CDR3 bases are TGCGCCAGCAGTATCGCGACAGGGGCGAGAGAGACCCAGTACTTC.

This clone was detected once. The chain joins TRBV7-3 to TRBJ2-3, with 10 nucleotides matching TRBD2. This CDR3 comprises 16 residues. Germline V gene data show CDR1 as SGHTA and CDR2 as FQGTGA. After removal of 5 bases from V and 0 bases from J, the junction contained 5 bases not matched to a gene. The CDR3 region is CASSQGTSASTDTQYF. Here the CDR3 DNA reads TGTGCCAGCAGCCAAGGGACTAGCGCGAGCACAGATACGCAGTATTTT.

This chain connects TRBV7-2 to TRBJ2-5, with D maybe TRBD2 (5 bases). Trimming stripped 2 bases from V and 1 base from J, with 17 bases between. The CDR3 is 17 residues long. The germline V gene has CDR1 SGHTA and CDR2 FQGNSA. Here the CDR3 DNA reads TGTGCCAGCAGCTTATTTTATCTTAGCGCAGTCCAAGAGACCCAGTACTTC. Its protein product is CASSLFYLSAVQETQYF.

The rearrangement links TRBV19 to TRBJ2-1; possibly TRBD1 for D (5 bases). CDR3 length: 17 amino acids. The germline V and J ends were trimmed by 4 bases and 4 bases, with 20 bases remaining between them. The germline V gene encodes CDR1 LNHDA and CDR2 SQIVND (reference sequence). The CDR3 spells CASSTGWLGGQYNEQFF. CDR3 bases: TGTGCCAGTAGTACAGGGTGGTTAGGCGGCCAGTACAATGAGCAGTTCTTC. The whole variable domain, remainder taken from reference TRBV19 and TRBJ2-1, is DGGITQSPKYLFRKEGQNVTLSCEQNLNHDAMYWYRQDPGQGLRLIYYSQIVNDFQKGDIAEGYSVSREKKESFPLTVTSAQKNPTAFYLCASSTGWLGGQYNEQFFGPGTRLTVL.

This rearrangement joins TRBV6-1 to TRBJ2-4; 7 bases line up with TRBD2. Germline CDR1 and CDR2: MNHNS and SASEGT. The CDR3 totals 20 residues. V lost 2 bases, J lost 1 base, and 17 bases stayed unmatched. CDR3 in DNA: TGTGCCAGCAGTGAAAAAGGGGCGGGAGAACCCCGTGGGGCCAAAAACATTCAGTACTTC. Residues: CASSEKGAGEPRGAKNIQYF.

The chain employs TRBV14 and TRBJ2-1, with D possibly TRBD2 on 6 matching bases. The CDR3 contains 14 residues. V was pared by 4 bases and J by 9 bases, with 16 bases between. Germline CDR1 is SGHDN and CDR2 is FVKESK. CDR3: CASSRNPGVSEQFF. In nucleotides, the CDR3 is TGTGCCAGCAGCCGAAATCCGGGGGTTAGTGAGCAGTTCTTC.

The rearrangement joins TRBV5-1 to TRBJ1-1, with D unresolved. Germline V lookup: CDR1 SGHRS, CDR2 YFSETQ. This CDR3 comprises 14 residues. V lost 1 base and J 2 bases, leaving 9 bases between the germline ends. Here the CDR3 reads CASSLMRRNTEAFF. The CDR3 region has the DNA TGCGCCAGCAGCTTGATGCGGAGAAACACTGAAGCTTTCTTT.

The chain links TRBV18 to TRBJ2-3, with 10 nucleotides matching TRBD2. V lost 3 bases to trimming and J lost 0 bases; unmatched junction nucleotides: 6. This CDR3 region has 17 residues. CDR1 KGHSH and CDR2 LQKENI come from the germline V gene. DNA of the CDR3: TGTGCCAGCTCACCGCAGCTGACTAGCGGGAGCACAGATACGCAGTATTTT. Translated: CASSPQLTSGSTDTQYF.

The chain couples TRBV28 to TRBJ2-5, with a tentative D call TRBD1 (5 bases). The germline V gene encodes CDR1 MDHEN and CDR2 SYDVKM. Trimming removed 7 bases at V and 4 bases at J, with 19 bases between. The CDR3 is 15 amino acids. The CDR3 is CASKEQGRAGETQYF. The CDR3 DNA is TGTGCCAGCAAGGAGCAGGGCAGGGCAGGAGAGACCCAGTACTTC.

The gene calls are TRBV21-1 and TRBJ1-1; the D segment call TRBD1 is taken from the table without a DNA check. TRBV21-1 is reported as a pseudogene. This CDR3 comprises 17 residues. CDR3 in DNA: TGTGCCAGCAGCAAATGGGGCCGACAGCGACTGAACACTGAAGCTTTCTTT. It encodes CASSKWGRQRLNTEAFF.

V gene TRBV29-1 combines with J gene TRBJ1-1, with 11 bases matching TRBD1. Germline CDR1 is SQVTM and CDR2 is ANQGSEA. This CDR3 has 15 residues. Trimming cost V 2 bases and J 5 bases; bases outside gene matches: 7. The CDR3 DNA is TGCAGCGTTGAATCGGACAGGGGGCGCGATACTGAAGCTTTCTTT. Protein: CSVESDRGRDTEAFF.

The chain links TRBV4-2 to TRBJ2-1; D gene ambiguous. Germline V gene lookup returns CDR1 LGHNA and CDR2 YNFKEQ. Trimming cost V 2 bases and J 7 bases, with 6 bases left between them. The CDR3 has 12 residues. The CDR3 nucleotides are TGTGCCAGCAGCCAACTAGATAATGAGCAGTTCTTC. Translation gives CASSQLDNEQFF.

The V and J genes are TRBV27 and TRBJ2-1; TRBD2 aligns across 7 bases. CDR1 is MNHEY, CDR2 SMNVEV, per germline (reference sequence). J gave up 5 bases and V 4 bases, and 14 bases lay outside the gene matches. This CDR3 contains 17 residues. For the CDR3, the DNA is TGTGCCAGCAGTTACCGGAGACTAGCCCCCGAGAACAATGAGCAGTTCTTC. Amino acids: CASSYRRLAPENNEQFF.

The chain couples TRBV5-4 to TRBJ2-3, with D possibly being TRBD2 (6 bases). This CDR3 has 14 residues. The V and J ends lost 1 base and 4 bases respectively, with 10 bases between them. Germline V lookup: CDR1 SGHNT, CDR2 YYREEE (reference sequence). The CDR3 loop is CASSLPGLADTQYF. The CDR3 DNA reads TGTGCCAGCAGCTTGCCGGGACTGGCAGATACGCAGTATTTT.

J is TRBJ2-7 and V is TRBV5-4; 10 bases match TRBD2. The junction had 17 bases not matched to a gene; V was cut back by 4 bases and J by 7 bases. Per germline, CDR1 SGHNT and CDR2 YYREEE (reference sequence). This CDR3 is 17 amino acids long. CDR3 nucleotide sequence: TGTGCCAGCAGCCCCTCGGCTAGCGGGAGCGCCCTTGGGGAGCAGTACGTC. Protein product: CASSPSASGSALGEQYV.

The V gene is TRBV5-1, the J gene TRBJ2-5; D is possibly TRBD2 (6 bases). CDR1 is SGHRS and CDR2 is YFSETQ in the germline V gene. CDR3 length: 16 residues. Deletions cut 0 bases from V and 5 bases from J, with 17 bases between. This chain's CDR3 is CASSLGLTSNRETQYF. In DNA form, the CDR3 reads TGCGCCAGCAGCTTGGGCTTGACTAGTAATCGGGAGACCCAGTACTTC.

The chain uses TRBV7-8 and TRBJ1-3; maybe TRBD1 (5 bases). The CDR3 is made up of 15 amino acids. V was cut by 3 bases and J by 0 bases, with 9 bases left in between. Germline CDR1 SGHVS, CDR2 FQNEAQ. The DNA for the CDR3 is TGTGCCAGCAGCTTCCCAGGGCGCTCTGGAAACACCATATATTTT. This sequence encodes CASSFPGRSGNTIYF. Full variable domain (outside the CDR3, taken from reference TRBV7-8 and TRBJ1-3): GAGVSQSPRYKVAKRGQDVALRCDPISGHVSLFWYQQALGQGPEFLTYFQNEAQLDKSGLPSDRFFAERPEGSVSTLKIQRTQQEDSAVYLCASSFPGRSGNTIYFGEGSWLTVV.

The chain couples TRBV2 to TRBJ1-1, with D possibly matching TRBD1 (5 bases). There are 13 residues in the CDR3. Germline V gene lookup returns CDR1 SNHLY and CDR2 FYNNEI. The V end was cut by 7 bases, the J end by 2 bases, with 11 bases between. The CDR3 region has the DNA TGTGCCAGCATCGGGGGAGCTAACACTGAAGCTTTCTTT. As protein: CASIGGANTEAFF. Drawing the rest from reference TRBV2 and TRBJ1-1, the complete variable domain is EPEVTQTPSHQVTQMGQEVILRCVPISNHLYFYWYRQILGQKVEFLVSFYNNEISEKSEIFDDQFSVERPDGSNFTLKIRSTKLEDSAMYFCASIGGANTEAFFGQGTRLTVV.

V usage is TRBV6-5 and J usage is TRBJ1-1, with a weak D call TRBD1 (6 bases). The CDR3 loop spans 15 amino acids. Trimming removed 0 bases from V and 7 bases from J, with 15 bases in between. CDR1 is MNHEY and CDR2 is SVGAGI in the germline V gene. In nucleotides, the CDR3 is TGTGCCAGCAGTTACTCGATGGGGGGGCAAGGTGAAGCTTTCTTT. Translating gives CASSYSMGGQGEAFF.

The chain recombines TRBV2 with TRBJ1-1; TRBD1 agrees at 10 bases. Germline V CDR1 and CDR2: SNHLY, FYNNEI. This CDR3 region has 13 residues. With 4 bases clipped from V and 4 bases from J, the junction kept 0 bases outside the gene matches. The CDR3 region is CASSGQGATEAFF. The CDR3 DNA is TGTGCCAGCAGTGGACAGGGGGCCACTGAAGCTTTCTTT.

The chain carries TRBV4-2 and TRBJ1-2; 7 nucleotides line up with TRBD1. V was pared by 3 bases and J by 8 bases, with 12 bases of the junction left unmatched. Germline V gene sequence: CDR1 LGHNA, CDR2 YNFKEQ. The CDR3 loop spans 15 amino acids. For the CDR3, the DNA is TGTGCCAGCAGCCACGCCTTGGGACAGTCCGCCGGCTACACCTTC. This codes for CASSHALGQSAGYTF.

This clone appeared many times. The chain carries TRBV30 and TRBJ1-2; D gene uncertain. From germline, CDR1 is GTSNPN and CDR2 SVGIG (reference sequence). V lost 4 bases, J lost 5 bases, and 14 bases lay in between. The CDR3 runs to 13 residues. For the CDR3, the DNA is TGTGCCTGGAACCTATCCGAGGCATATGGCTACACCTTC. It yields the protein CAWNLSEAYGYTF. Filled out from reference TRBV30 and TRBJ1-2, the complete variable domain reads SQTIHQWPATLVQPVGSPLSLECTVEGTSNPNLYWYRQAAGRGLQLLFYSVGIGQISSEVPQNLSASRPQDRQFILSSKKLLLSDSGFYLCAWNLSEAYGYTFGSGTRLTVV.

This rearrangement joins TRBV6-5 to TRBJ1-5; perhaps TRBD1 as D (5 bases). This CDR3 spans 13 amino acids. Deletions cut 8 bases from V and 7 bases from J, with 15 bases between. The germline V gene has CDR1 MNHEY and CDR2 SVGAGI. CDR3 DNA: TGTGCCAGCTCGGGAGGGGTTCGGCAGCCCCAGCATTTT. It codes for CASSGGVRQPQHF.

The chain has TRBV12-3 or TRBV12-4 and TRBJ1-1, with D unclear. CDR3 size: 11 residues. Trimming cost V 5 bases and J 4 bases, with 5 bases left between them. The CDR3: CASSPSTEAFF. The DNA of the CDR3 is TGTGCCAGCAGTCCCAGCACTGAAGCTTTCTTT.

The gene calls are TRBV3-1 (or the pseudogene TRBV3-2) and TRBJ1-2, with 7 bases fitting TRBD1. After removal of 5 bases from V and 3 bases from J, the junction contained 6 bases not matched to a gene. This CDR3 has 14 amino acids. The germline CDR1 and CDR2 sequences are LGHDT and YNNKEL (reference sequence). CDR3 protein: CASSVGGGYYGYTF. The CDR3 DNA is TGTGCCAGCAGCGTCGGAGGGGGCTACTATGGCTACACCTTC.

The rearrangement joins TRBV20-1 to TRBJ2-1; 8 nucleotides match TRBD1. Trimming took 3 bases from V and 7 from J; bases not matched to a gene: 11. This CDR3 has 15 residues. The germline gives CDR1 DFQATT, CDR2 SNEGSKA (reference sequence). CDR3 sequence reads: CSASDFRDRRNEQFF. The CDR3, as DNA: TGCAGTGCTAGTGACTTCCGGGACAGGAGGAATGAGCAGTTCTTC.